This TCR beta chain was recorded in a study of identical twins. Study observations and caveats: The study based its conclusions on cross-sectional statistical analysis and did not follow the same donors. Among out-of-frame alpha sequences shared by twins, low generation probability occurred in excess.

Only a few counts were recorded for this clonotype. The antigen is undetermined. Each CDR3 protein gets one entry after TCRdb re-called the 5' RACE reads with MiXCR. Here the sample spans around 470,000 distinct CDR3 sequences, approximately 14% being singletons. The CDR3 loop spans 16 amino acids. Germline-derived CDR1 and CDR2 are SNHLY and FYNNEI. Losses at the gene ends were 1 base for V and 4 bases for J; bases not matched to a gene: 6. These same records also appear under a second study, on yellow fever vaccine responses in identical twins. That study adds: Each twin's T cell response to the vaccine was reported to look partly convergent and partly personalized.

The chain recombines TRBV2 with TRBJ1-4; TRBD1 matches at 7 bases. The sequence was obtained from a woman aged 18-29 years in good health. Input material: CD4+ T cells sorted from blood. The CDR3: CASSEVAGTDNEKLFF. In DNA, the CDR3 is TGTGCCAGCAGTGAAGTCGCCGGGACAGATAATGAAAAACTGTTTTTT.